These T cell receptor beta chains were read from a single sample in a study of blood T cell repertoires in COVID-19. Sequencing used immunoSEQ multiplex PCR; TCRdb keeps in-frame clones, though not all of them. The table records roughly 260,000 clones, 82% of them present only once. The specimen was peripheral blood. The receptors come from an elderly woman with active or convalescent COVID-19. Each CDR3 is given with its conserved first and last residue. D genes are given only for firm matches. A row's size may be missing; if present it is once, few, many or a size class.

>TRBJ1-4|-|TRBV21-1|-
CASSPGQDINEKLFF
TGTGCCAGCAGCCCCGGACAGGATATTAATGAAAAACTGTTTTTT
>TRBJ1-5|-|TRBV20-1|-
CSAHRDLPQHF
TGCAGTGCTCACAGGGATTTGCCCCAGCATTTT
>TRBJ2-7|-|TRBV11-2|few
CASSLGPGTYEQYF
TGTGCCAGCAGCTTAGGTCCAGGTACCTACGAGCAGTACTTC
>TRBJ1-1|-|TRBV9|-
CASSASGSANTEAFF
TGTGCCAGCAGTGCCTCCGGGTCGGCGAACACTGAAGCTTTCTTT
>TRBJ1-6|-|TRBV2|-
CASSVESGGNSPLHF
TGTGCCAGCAGTGTGGAGTCTGGAGGGAATTCACCCCTCCACTTT
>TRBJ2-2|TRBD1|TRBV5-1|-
CASSLWTGNTGELFF
TGCGCCAGCAGCTTGTGGACAGGGAACACCGGGGAGCTGTTTTTT
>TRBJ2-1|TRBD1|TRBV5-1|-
CASSPDRGAYNEQFF
TGCGCCAGCAGCCCAGACAGGGGGGCCTACAATGAGCAGTTCTTC
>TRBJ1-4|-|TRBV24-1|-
CATSDVSNEKLFF
TGTGCCACCAGTGACGTTTCTAATGAAAAACTGTTTTTT
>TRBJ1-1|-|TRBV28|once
CASAGRINTEAFF
TGTGCCAGCGCGGGGCGGATAAACACTGAAGCTTTCTTT
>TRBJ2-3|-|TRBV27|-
CASSFRGARDTQYF
TGTGCCAGCAGTTTTCGGGGGGCGCGGGATACGCAGTATTTT
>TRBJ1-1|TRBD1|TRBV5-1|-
CASTLHGGRGDTEAFF
TGCGCCAGCACCCTCCACGGGGGCAGGGGGGATACTGAAGCTTTCTTT
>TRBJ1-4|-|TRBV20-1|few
CSASGPVIGEKLFF
TGCAGTGCTAGTGGCCCGGTTATCGGGGAAAAACTGTTTTTT
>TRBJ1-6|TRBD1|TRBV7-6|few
CASSSRDSENSPLHF
TGTGCCAGCAGCTCCCGGGACAGCGAGAATTCACCCCTCCACTTT
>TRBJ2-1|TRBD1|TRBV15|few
CATSRTTGGYNEQFF
TGTGCCACCAGCAGAACTACAGGGGGCTACAATGAGCAGTTCTTC